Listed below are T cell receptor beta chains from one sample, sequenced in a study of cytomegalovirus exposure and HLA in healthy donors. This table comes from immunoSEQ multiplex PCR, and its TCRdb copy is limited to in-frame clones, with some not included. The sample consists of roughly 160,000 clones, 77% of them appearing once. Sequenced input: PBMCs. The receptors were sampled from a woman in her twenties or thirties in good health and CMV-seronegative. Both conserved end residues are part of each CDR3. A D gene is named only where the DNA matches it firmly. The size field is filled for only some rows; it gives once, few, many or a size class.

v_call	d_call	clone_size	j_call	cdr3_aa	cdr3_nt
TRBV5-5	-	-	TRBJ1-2	CASRESGFGYTF	TGTGCCAGCAGGGAATCAGGGTTTGGCTACACCTTC
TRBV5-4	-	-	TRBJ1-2	CASSRGTPNDNYGYTF	TGTGCCAGCAGCCGGGGAACACCAAATGATAACTATGGCTACACCTTC
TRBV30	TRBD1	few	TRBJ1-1	CAWRTGLGWNTEAFF	TGTGCCTGGCGGACAGGGTTGGGCTGGAACACTGAAGCTTTCTTT
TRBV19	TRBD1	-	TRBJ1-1	CASKVQGVVGAFF	TGTGCCAGTAAGGTACAGGGGGTTGTTGGAGCTTTCTTT
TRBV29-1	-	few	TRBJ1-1	CSVGEQAFF	TGCAGCGTTGGCGAGCAAGCTTTCTTT
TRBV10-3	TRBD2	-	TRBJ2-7	CAIRQTSGGSYEQYF	TGTGCCATCAGACAGACTAGCGGTGGCTCCTACGAGCAGTACTTC
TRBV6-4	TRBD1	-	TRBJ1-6	CASSASGTGHSPLHF	TGTGCCAGCAGTGCCTCGGGGACAGGCCATTCACCCCTCCACTTT
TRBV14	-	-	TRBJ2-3	CASSQELGGLGTDTQYF	TGTGCCAGCAGCCAAGAGCTCGGGGGGCTTGGCACAGATACGCAGTATTTT
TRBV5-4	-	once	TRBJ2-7	CASSLDQGAYEQYF	TGTGCCAGCAGCCTGGACCAGGGTGCCTACGAGCAGTACTTC
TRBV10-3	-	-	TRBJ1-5	CAISGGDQPQHF	TGTGCCATCAGTGGGGGGGATCAGCCCCAGCATTTT
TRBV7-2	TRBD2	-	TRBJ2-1	CASSLGIGLAGGVEQFF	TGTGCCAGCAGCTTAGGGATAGGACTAGCGGGAGGAGTTGAGCAGTTCTTC
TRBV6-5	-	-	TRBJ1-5	CASSYAGVSRDQPQHF	TGTGCCAGCAGTTACGCTGGGGTGTCGAGGGATCAGCCCCAGCATTTT